A selection of T cell receptor beta chains follows, all from one sample in a study of CD8+CD57+ T cells in acquired aplastic anemia. Each CDR3 protein gets one entry after TCRdb re-called the reads with MiXCR. The sample has under 200,000 distinct CDR3 sequences; just under 50% are singletons. The sequenced sample consisted of sorted CD4+, CD8+, or CD8+CD57+ T cells (not recorded which) from PBMCs. These receptors all stem from a human donor with aplastic anemia. The CDR3 runs from the conserved cysteine through the conserved F or W.

j_call,v_call,cdr3_aa
TRBJ1-3,TRBV2,CASTPATGRGNTIYF
TRBJ2-5,TRBV5-6,CASSQRLGYQETQYF
TRBJ1-2,TRBV20-1,CSAIRGQKGYTF
TRBJ2-7,TRBV7-9,CASSPLYEQYF
TRBJ2-2,TRBV15,CATTGQGANTGELFF
TRBJ2-1,TRBV9,CASSVSGVGNQQFF
TRBJ2-7,TRBV9,CASSVALTPNEQYF
TRBJ2-7,TRBV19,CASSILLRGYEQYF
TRBJ2-3,TRBV19,CASIVRGSTDTQYF
TRBJ2-1,TRBV7-8,CASSSAGGLDEQFF
TRBJ1-6,TRBV6-2/TRBV6-3,CASSFTNLRGSYNSPLHF
TRBJ2-7,TRBV20-1,CSANSGSFYEQYF
TRBJ2-5,TRBV7-9,CASSLDREGTQYF
TRBJ1-3,TRBV19,CASSQSRAGNTIYF
TRBJ2-1,TRBV20-1,CSAGGGAYNEQFF
TRBJ1-6,TRBV7-6,CASSFRPLQAPLHF
TRBJ2-1,TRBV7-2,CASSLGAGNSYNEQFF
TRBJ1-5,TRBV19,CASSFPDRGLPQPQHF
TRBJ1-1,TRBV20-1,CSASEGARPEAFF
TRBJ2-7,TRBV9,CASSLGQESSYEQYF
TRBJ1-6,TRBV15,CATSRGGQGSPLHF
TRBJ2-7,TRBV12-5,CASGTGRHEQYF
TRBJ2-5,TRBV9,CASSPRDRGFLYQETQYF
TRBJ2-1,TRBV20-1,CSAADRGLPHNEQFF
TRBJ1-5,TRBV7-3,CASSLHGDQPQHF
TRBJ2-7,TRBV24-1,CATRAPGPEQYF
TRBJ1-4,TRBV5-1,CASSLAGGYSEKLFF